This T cell receptor beta chain was obtained from a study of cytomegalovirus exposure and HLA in healthy donors. Sequenced by immunoSEQ multiplex PCR; TCRdb stores in-frame clones only, minus some. Here the sample spans approximately 54,000 clones, over 85% being singletons. The V end was cut by 4 bases, the J end by 0 bases, with 4 bases between. This CDR3 is 13 amino acids long. Germline CDR1 MNHEY, CDR2 SVGAGI. As to this clone: Its target is not known.

Study results and caveats: There were a few CMV-associated chains whose specificity for CMV antigens was confirmed in vitro. The TCR clusters that emerged in the first cohort tended, a later analysis found, to co-occur in the approximately 110 validation repertoires.

Sequencing was carried out using PBMCs. This TCR came from a woman aged 18-30 years in good health and CMV-seropositive. This rearrangement joins TRBV6-5 to TRBJ1-3; D is unresolved. CDR3 nucleotide sequence: TGTGCCAGCAGTTCCATCTCTGGAAACACCATATATTTT. Translated: CASSSISGNTIYF.